The clone carrying this T cell receptor beta chain turned up a few times. Participants spanned ages about 18 to 95 years and resided in some 22 US areas. Clones were read by immunoSEQ multiplex PCR, and TCRdb kept only the in-frame ones, dropping some. This table holds over 200,000 clones, roughly nine tenths found once. V lost 3 bases and J 8 bases, leaving 13 bases between the germline ends. This CDR3 contains 13 residues. Germline values: CDR1 MRHNA, CDR2 SNTAGT. The data were taken from a study of blood T cell repertoires in COVID-19. Study-level information: Donors in Cohort 3 counted as recovered after two negative PCRs, clearance, or symptom resolution.

Sequenced input: PBMCs or T cells enriched from blood (not recorded which). This clonotype originated in a woman aged 45-65 years in a cohort exposed to, infected with or recovered from COVID-19 (not recorded which). The rearrangement links TRBV6-4 to TRBJ1-1, with a tentative D call TRBD1 (6 bases). CDR3 nucleotide sequence: TGTGCCAGCAGTGATACGGTCGGGACAGAAGCTTTCTTT. Translated: CASSDTVGTEAFF.